The 15 T cell receptor beta chains in this list originate from one sample, sequenced in a study of cytomegalovirus exposure and HLA in healthy donors. Both 60 Vbeta primers and 13 Jbeta primers went into the PCR. Sequencing was performed with immunoSEQ multiplex PCR; in TCRdb, only in-frame clones are kept and a portion is missing. The sample holds some 150,000 clones, 82% seen once. The sample taken for sequencing was PBMCs. These TCRs come from a male donor in good health and CMV-seronegative.

In this sample, this clone turned up many times. The chain joins TRBV19 to TRBJ2-7; maybe TRBD1 (6 bases). CDR1 and CDR2 (germline): LNHDA, SQIVND (reference sequence). The V gene lost 0 bases and the J gene lost 0 bases, with 9 bases spanning the gap. The CDR3 is 15 residues long. The CDR3 loop reads CASSIEGTPSYEQYF. CDR3 DNA: TGTGCCAGTAGTATAGAGGGGACACCCTCCTACGAGCAGTACTTC.

This clone was detected a few times. The chain joins TRBV7-9 to TRBJ2-3; unclear D gene. Germline-derived CDR1 and CDR2 are SEHNR and FQNEAQ (reference sequence). This CDR3 comprises 15 residues. The ends were cut back, 1 base at V and 0 bases at J, with 8 bases in the middle. The CDR3 loop reads CASSLEVGSTDTQYF. The CDR3 DNA reads as TGTGCCAGCAGCTTAGAGGTCGGGAGCACAGATACGCAGTATTTT.

Regarding this clone: No conserved phenylalanine or tryptophan is present at the end of the CDR3, so a read error is the likely explanation. The chain joins TRBV13 to TRBJ2-7; the match to TRBD1 covers 11 bases. After removal of 4 bases from V and 5 bases from J, the junction contained 7 bases not matched to a gene. The CDR3 consists of 15 residues. Per germline, CDR1 PRHDT and CDR2 FYEKMQ (reference sequence). This CDR3 reads CASSSGQGAENEQYL. Here the CDR3 DNA reads TGTGCCAGCAGCTCTGGACAGGGGGCGGAAAACGAGCAGTACCTC.

The rearrangement links TRBV6-6 to TRBJ2-7; 8 bases map to TRBD1. Germline values: CDR1 MNHNY, CDR2 SVGAGI (reference sequence). The CDR3 is made up of 14 amino acids. Germline trimming cut 0 bases from V and 2 bases from J; bases unmatched to any gene: 0. The CDR3 here is CASSYSTGAYEQYF. CDR3 nucleotide sequence: TGTGCCAGCAGTTACTCGACAGGGGCCTACGAGCAGTACTTC.

The CDR3 DNA is TGTGCCAGCGGGTCTAGCGGGATCTACGAGCAGTACTTC. This translates into CASGSSGIYEQYF. This chain links TRBV28 with TRBJ2-7; 9 nucleotides agree with TRBD2. J lost 3 bases, V lost 8 bases, and 5 bases had no gene match. The CDR3 contains 13 residues. Germline CDR1 and CDR2: MDHEN and SYDVKM.

The V call is TRBV6-6, the J call TRBJ2-1; TRBD2 is a possible D gene (5 bases). The CDR3 totals 14 residues. Germline-derived CDR1 and CDR2 are MNHNY and SVGAGI (reference sequence). Trimming removed 6 bases at V and 6 bases at J, with 15 bases between. DNA for the CDR3: TGTGCCAGCAGCCAGGATAGGACTTTCAATGAGCAGTTCTTC. Residues: CASSQDRTFNEQFF.

The rearrangement links TRBV4-1 to TRBJ2-2; TRBD2 might be the D (6 bases). The CDR3 sequence is 14 residues long. The germline V gene encodes CDR1 MGHRA and CDR2 YSYEKL. The germline V and J ends were trimmed by 2 bases and 5 bases, with 9 bases remaining between them. This chain's CDR3 is CASSQPGETGELFF. The DNA of the CDR3 is TGCGCCAGCAGCCAACCGGGAGAGACCGGGGAGCTGTTTTTT.

This clone was seen more than once but under ten times. V and J are TRBV5-6 and TRBJ2-3; 7 bases align to TRBD1. V lost 0 bases, J lost 2 bases, and 12 bases stayed unmatched. The V gene's germline CDR1 is SGHDT and CDR2 YYEEEE. There are 18 residues in the CDR3. CDR3 sequence (DNA): TGTGCCAGCAGCTTGGCTCGAGGCAGGGGGTTGAACACAGATACGCAGTATTTT. Its translation is CASSLARGRGLNTDTQYF. The variable domain in full, with the rest retrieved from reference TRBV5-6 and TRBJ2-3, is DAGVTQSPTHLIKTRGQQVTLRCSPKSGHDTVSWYQQALGQGPQFIFQYYEEEERQRGNFPDRFSGHQFPNYSSELNVNALLLGDSALYLCASSLARGRGLNTDTQYFGPGTRLTVL.

The chain combines TRBV15 with TRBJ2-7, with 10 positions matching TRBD2. The CDR3 has 17 amino acids. Germline V gene sequence: CDR1 LNHNV, CDR2 YYDKDF (reference sequence). The V segment lost 0 bases and the J segment 7 bases; nucleotides outside the gene matches: 12. In nucleotides, the CDR3 is TGTGCCACCAGCAGAGATCCGGGGCCAGCGGGAGGGAGGGAGCAGTACTTC. The encoded protein is CATSRDPGPAGGREQYF.

The gene calls are TRBV4-1 and TRBJ1-2, with 12 bases lining up with TRBD1. Germline V gene data show CDR1 as MGHRA and CDR2 as YSYEKL. This CDR3 spans 16 amino acids. The V gene end was trimmed by 1 base and the J gene end by 5 bases; junction bases not matched to a gene: 5. The CDR3 spells CASSQVGTGGRYGYTF. In nucleotides, the CDR3 is TGCGCCAGCAGCCAAGTAGGGACAGGGGGCAGGTATGGCTACACCTTC.

V and J are TRBV11-3 and TRBJ2-2; D perhaps matches TRBD2 (7 bases). The length of the CDR3 is 18 residues. The V end lost 5 bases, the J end lost 2 bases, and 21 bases lay between the germline ends. Germline CDR1 and CDR2: SGHNT and YENEEA. This CDR3 is CASSPDPRGAQNTGELFF. The CDR3 coding sequence is TGTGCCAGCAGCCCCGACCCACGGGGGGCCCAAAACACCGGGGAGCTGTTTTTT.

This clone showed up just once. This rearrangement joins TRBV7-2 to TRBJ1-2; 12 nucleotides match TRBD1. Trimming removed 1 base from V and 8 bases from J; junction bases left unmatched: 8. The germline V gene has CDR1 SGHTA and CDR2 FQGNSA. The CDR3 sequence is 16 residues long. CDR3 loop: CASSLGGQGALGGYTF. The CDR3 DNA reads as TGTGCCAGCAGCTTAGGGGGACAGGGGGCGCTAGGCGGCTACACCTTC.

The chain couples TRBV18 to TRBJ2-7; D uncertain. Germline CDR1 KGHSH, CDR2 LQKENI. This CDR3 region has 14 residues. The ends were cut back, 2 bases at V and 4 bases at J, with 12 bases in the middle. CDR3 DNA: TGTGCCAGCTCACCAAAGTTGGCAGATTACGAGCAGTACTTC. Protein sequence: CASSPKLADYEQYF. Drawing the rest from reference TRBV18 and TRBJ2-7, the complete variable domain is NAGVMQNPRHLVRRRGQEARLRCSPMKGHSHVYWYRQLPEEGLKFMVYLQKENIIDESGMPKERFSAEFPKEGPSILRIQQVVRGDSAAYFCASSPKLADYEQYFGPGTRLTVT.

This chain connects TRBV7-9 to TRBJ1-5, with 11 bases that match TRBD1. This CDR3 region has 17 residues. Germline CDR1 SEHNR, CDR2 FQNEAQ (reference sequence). Losses at the gene ends were 1 base for V and 1 base for J; bases not matched to a gene: 3. The CDR3 reads CASSLGTGGPSNQPQHF. For the CDR3, the DNA is TGTGCCAGCAGCTTAGGGACAGGGGGCCCGAGCAATCAGCCCCAGCATTTT.

In DNA, the CDR3 is TGTGCCAGCAGCGCCCATAGTGGAGGGGACGAGCAGTACTTC. This encodes CASSAHSGGDEQYF. The chain combines TRBV9 with TRBJ2-7; D may be TRBD2 (6 bases). CDR1 SGDLS and CDR2 YYNGEE come from the germline V gene. Trimming pared 3 bases from V and 5 bases from J, leaving 15 bases between. The CDR3 covers 14 residues.